This T cell receptor beta chain originates from a study of blood T cell repertoires in COVID-19. Trimming cost V 4 bases and J 4 bases, with 8 bases left between them. This CDR3 contains 13 residues. CDR1 is MGHRA, CDR2 YSYEKL, per germline. Libraries were prepared by immunoSEQ multiplex PCR; TCRdb keeps only in-frame clonotypes and omits some of them. Here the sample spans approximately 150,000 clones, approximately 78% being singletons. The receptor was isolated from a human donor with acute or convalescent COVID-19. The donor label of this sample is uncertain. Sequences were obtained from peripheral blood. The rearrangement links TRBV4-1 to TRBJ1-3; D uncertain. The CDR3 protein is CASSPPLGNTIYF. The CDR3 DNA follows: TGCGCCAGCAGCCCCCCCTTGGGAAACACCATATATTTT.